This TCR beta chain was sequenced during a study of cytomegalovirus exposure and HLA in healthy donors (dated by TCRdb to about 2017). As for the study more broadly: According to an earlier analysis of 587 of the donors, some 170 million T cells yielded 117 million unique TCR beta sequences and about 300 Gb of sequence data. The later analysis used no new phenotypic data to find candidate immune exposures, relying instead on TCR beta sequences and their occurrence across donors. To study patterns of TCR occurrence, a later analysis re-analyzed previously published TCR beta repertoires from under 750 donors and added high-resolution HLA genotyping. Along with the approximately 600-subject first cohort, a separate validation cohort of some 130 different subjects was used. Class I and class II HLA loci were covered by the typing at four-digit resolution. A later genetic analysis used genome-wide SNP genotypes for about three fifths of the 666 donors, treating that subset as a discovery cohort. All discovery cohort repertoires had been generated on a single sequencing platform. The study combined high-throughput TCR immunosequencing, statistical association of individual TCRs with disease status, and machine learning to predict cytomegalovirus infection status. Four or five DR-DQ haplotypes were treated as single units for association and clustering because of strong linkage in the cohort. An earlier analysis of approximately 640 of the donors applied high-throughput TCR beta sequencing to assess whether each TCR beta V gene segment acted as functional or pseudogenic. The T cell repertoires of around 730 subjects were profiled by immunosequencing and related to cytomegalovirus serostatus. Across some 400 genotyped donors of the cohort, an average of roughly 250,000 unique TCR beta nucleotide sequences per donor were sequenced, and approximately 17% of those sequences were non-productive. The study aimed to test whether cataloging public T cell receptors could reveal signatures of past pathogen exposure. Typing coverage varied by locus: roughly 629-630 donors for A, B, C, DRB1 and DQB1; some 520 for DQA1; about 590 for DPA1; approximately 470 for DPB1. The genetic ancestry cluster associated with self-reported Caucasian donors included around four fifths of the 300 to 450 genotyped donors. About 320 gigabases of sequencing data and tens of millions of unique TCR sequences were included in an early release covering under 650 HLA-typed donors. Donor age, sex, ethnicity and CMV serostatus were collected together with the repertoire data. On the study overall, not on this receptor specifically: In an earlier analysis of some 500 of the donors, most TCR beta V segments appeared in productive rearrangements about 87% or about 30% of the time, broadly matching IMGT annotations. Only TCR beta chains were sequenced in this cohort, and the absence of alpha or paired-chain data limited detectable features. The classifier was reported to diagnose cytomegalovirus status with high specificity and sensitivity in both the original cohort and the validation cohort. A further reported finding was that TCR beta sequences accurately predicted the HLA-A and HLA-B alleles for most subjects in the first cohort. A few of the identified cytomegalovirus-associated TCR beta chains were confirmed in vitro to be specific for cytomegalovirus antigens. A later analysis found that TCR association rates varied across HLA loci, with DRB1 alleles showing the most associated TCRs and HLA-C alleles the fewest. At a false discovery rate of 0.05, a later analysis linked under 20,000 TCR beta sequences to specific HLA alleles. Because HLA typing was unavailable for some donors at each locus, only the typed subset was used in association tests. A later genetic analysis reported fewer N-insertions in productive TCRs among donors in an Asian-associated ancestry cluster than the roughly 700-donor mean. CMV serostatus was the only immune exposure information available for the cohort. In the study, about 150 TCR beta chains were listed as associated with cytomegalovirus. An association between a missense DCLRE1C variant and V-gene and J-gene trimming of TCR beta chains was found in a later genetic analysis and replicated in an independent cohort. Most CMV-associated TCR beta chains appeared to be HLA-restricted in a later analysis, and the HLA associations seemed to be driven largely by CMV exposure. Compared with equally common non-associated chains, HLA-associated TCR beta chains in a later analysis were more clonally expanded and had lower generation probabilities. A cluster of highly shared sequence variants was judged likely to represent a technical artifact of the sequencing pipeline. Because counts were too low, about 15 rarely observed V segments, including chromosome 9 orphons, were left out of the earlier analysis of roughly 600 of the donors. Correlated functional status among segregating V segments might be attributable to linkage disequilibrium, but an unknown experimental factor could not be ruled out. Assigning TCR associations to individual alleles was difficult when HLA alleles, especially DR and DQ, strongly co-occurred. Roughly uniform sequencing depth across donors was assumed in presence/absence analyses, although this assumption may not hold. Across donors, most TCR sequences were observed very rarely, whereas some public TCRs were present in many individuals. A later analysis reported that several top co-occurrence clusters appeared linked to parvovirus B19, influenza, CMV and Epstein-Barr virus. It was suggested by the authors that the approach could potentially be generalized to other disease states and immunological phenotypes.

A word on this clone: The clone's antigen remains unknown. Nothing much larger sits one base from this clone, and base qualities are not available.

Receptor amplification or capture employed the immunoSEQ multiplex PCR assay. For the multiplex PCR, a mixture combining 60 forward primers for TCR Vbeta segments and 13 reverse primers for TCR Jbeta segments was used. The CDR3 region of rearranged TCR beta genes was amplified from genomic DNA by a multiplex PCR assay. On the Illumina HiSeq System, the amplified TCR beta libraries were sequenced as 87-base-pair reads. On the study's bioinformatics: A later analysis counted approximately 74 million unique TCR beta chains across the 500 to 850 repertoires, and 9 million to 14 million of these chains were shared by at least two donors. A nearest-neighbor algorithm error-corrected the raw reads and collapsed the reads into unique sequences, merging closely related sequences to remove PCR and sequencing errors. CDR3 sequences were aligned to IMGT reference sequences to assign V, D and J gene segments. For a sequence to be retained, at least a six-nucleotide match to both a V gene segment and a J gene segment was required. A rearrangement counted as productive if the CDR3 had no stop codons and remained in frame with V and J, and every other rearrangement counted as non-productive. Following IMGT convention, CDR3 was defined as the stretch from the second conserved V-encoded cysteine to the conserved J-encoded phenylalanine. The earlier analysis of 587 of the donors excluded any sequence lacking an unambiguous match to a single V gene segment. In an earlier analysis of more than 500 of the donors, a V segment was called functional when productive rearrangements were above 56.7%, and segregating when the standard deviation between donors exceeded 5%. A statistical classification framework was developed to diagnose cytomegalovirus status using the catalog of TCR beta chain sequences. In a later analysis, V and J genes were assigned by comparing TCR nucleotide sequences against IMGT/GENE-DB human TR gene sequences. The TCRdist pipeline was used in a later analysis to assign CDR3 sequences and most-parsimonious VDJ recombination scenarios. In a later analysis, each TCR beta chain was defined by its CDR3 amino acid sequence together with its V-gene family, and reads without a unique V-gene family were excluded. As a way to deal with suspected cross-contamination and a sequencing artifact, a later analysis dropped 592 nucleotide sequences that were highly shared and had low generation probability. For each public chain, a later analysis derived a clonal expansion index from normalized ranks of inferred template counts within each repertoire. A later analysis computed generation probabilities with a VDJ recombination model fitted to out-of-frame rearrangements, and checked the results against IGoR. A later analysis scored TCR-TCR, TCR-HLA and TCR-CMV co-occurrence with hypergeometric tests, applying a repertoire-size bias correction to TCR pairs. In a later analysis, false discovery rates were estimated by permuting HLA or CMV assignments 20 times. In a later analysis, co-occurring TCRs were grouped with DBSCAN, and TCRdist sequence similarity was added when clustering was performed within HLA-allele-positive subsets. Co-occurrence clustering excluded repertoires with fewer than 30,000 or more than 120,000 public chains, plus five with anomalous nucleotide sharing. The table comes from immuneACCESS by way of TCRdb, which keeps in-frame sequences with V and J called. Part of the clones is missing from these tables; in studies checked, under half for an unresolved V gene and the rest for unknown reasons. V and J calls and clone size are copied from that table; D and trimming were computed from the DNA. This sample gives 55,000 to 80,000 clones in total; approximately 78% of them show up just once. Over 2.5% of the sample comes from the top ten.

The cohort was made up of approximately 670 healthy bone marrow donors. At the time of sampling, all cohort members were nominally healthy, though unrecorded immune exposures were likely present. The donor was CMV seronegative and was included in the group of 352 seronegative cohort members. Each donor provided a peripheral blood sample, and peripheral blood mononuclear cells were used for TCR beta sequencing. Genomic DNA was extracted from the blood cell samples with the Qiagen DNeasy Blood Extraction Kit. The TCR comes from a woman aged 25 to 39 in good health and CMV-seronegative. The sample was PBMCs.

The encoded CDR3 is CASSPAGGAKSEQYF. The nucleotide sequence is TGTGCCAGTAGTCCTGCTGGGGGGGCTAAGTCGGAGCAGTACTTC. The V gene is TRBV19 and the J gene is TRBJ2-7; the D segment could be TRBD2, given 7 matching bases. At the junction V is shortened by 5 bases and J by 7 bases, with 21 bases in between. Including cysteine and phenylalanine, the CDR3 has 15 amino acids. The sequence is cut down to CDR3 DNA, 45 bases in frame from base 1. Via the germline V gene (reference sequence), CDR1 is LNHDA and CDR2 SQIVND.